This entry lists 5 T cell receptor beta chains sequenced from one sample in a study of blood T cell repertoires in COVID-19. Using immunoSEQ multiplex PCR, the repertoire was profiled, and TCRdb retains in-frame clones only, with some absent. The table shows around 390,000 clones, with around nine tenths occurring only once. Sequenced sample: PBMCs or T cells enriched from blood (not recorded which). All receptors derive from a woman in her fifties or sixties who had recovered from COVID-19.

This chain links TRBV5-1 with TRBJ1-2, with 10 bases lining up with TRBD1. Trimming took 4 bases from V and 4 from J; bases not matched to a gene: 4. The CDR3 has 14 amino acids. The germline V gene encodes CDR1 SGHRS and CDR2 YFSETQ. The DNA for the CDR3 is TGCGCCAGCAGCGGGGGACAGGGGAGCTATGGCTACACCTTC. Protein sequence: CASSGGQGSYGYTF.

The chain couples TRBV19 to TRBJ2-3; no clear D. CDR1 is LNHDA, CDR2 SQIVND, per germline (reference sequence). The V gene lost 8 bases and the J gene lost 0 bases, with 9 bases spanning the gap. This CDR3 contains 13 residues. CDR3 loop: CASQIRSTDTQYF. The CDR3 nucleotides are TGTGCCAGTCAAATCAGGAGCACAGATACGCAGTATTTT.

The chain carries TRBV19 and TRBJ2-6; D remains ambiguous. The CDR3 extends over 16 amino acids. CDR1 is LNHDA, CDR2 SQIVND, per germline (reference sequence). Deletions cut 6 bases from V and 1 base from J, with 13 bases between. The CDR3 region is CASSASTGSGANVLTF. CDR3 coding DNA: TGTGCCAGTAGCGCTTCCACCGGGTCTGGGGCCAACGTCCTGACTTTC.

The rearrangement joins TRBV19 to TRBJ2-6, with a tentative D call TRBD1 (6 bases). The V gene lost 7 bases and the J gene lost 0 bases, with 13 bases spanning the gap. The CDR3 spans 16 residues. The germline gives CDR1 LNHDA, CDR2 SQIVND (reference sequence). The CDR3 nucleotides read TGTGCCAGTAAGAGACAGGTGCCCTCTGGGGCCAACGTCCTGACTTTC. Its translation: CASKRQVPSGANVLTF.

This clone was picked up a small number of times. The genes are TRBV3-1 (or the pseudogene TRBV3-2) and TRBJ1-2; no clear D. The V gene's germline CDR1 is LGHDT and CDR2 YNNKEL (reference sequence). The CDR3 sequence is 15 residues long. The V and J ends lost 2 bases and 4 bases respectively, with 14 bases between them. The CDR3 DNA is TGTGCCAGCAGCCAAACCACGGAGGGCGTCTATGGCTACACCTTC. Translating gives CASSQTTEGVYGYTF.